What follows are 32 T cell receptor beta chains derived from one specimen sequenced in a study of blood T cell repertoires in COVID-19. Produced via immunoSEQ multiplex PCR; TCRdb's table is partial and in-frame only. The table shows nearly 250,000 clones, with around nine tenths occurring only once. Sequencing input: peripheral blood. The receptors were gathered from a woman aged 55-70 years who had recovered from COVID-19.

The chain combines TRBV12-3 or TRBV12-4 with TRBJ1-1; D remains ambiguous. The CDR3 runs to 13 residues. The V end was cut by 5 bases, the J end by 5 bases, with 12 bases between. CDR3 region: CASSLSRVTEAFF. CDR3 DNA: TGTGCCAGCAGTCTCAGTCGGGTGACTGAAGCTTTCTTT.

V is TRBV7-8 and J is TRBJ2-2; 7 bases align to TRBD1. This CDR3 has 15 residues. From germline, CDR1 is SGHVS and CDR2 FQNEAQ. V shed 3 bases and J 3 bases; nucleotides not matched to a gene: 4. The CDR3 is CASSLGQGDTGELFF. In DNA form, the CDR3 reads TGTGCCAGCAGCTTGGGCCAGGGGGACACCGGGGAGCTGTTTTTT. Based on the CDR3 plus reference TRBV7-8 and TRBJ2-2, the full variable domain is GAGVSQSPRYKVAKRGQDVALRCDPISGHVSLFWYQQALGQGPEFLTYFQNEAQLDKSGLPSDRFFAERPEGSVSTLKIQRTQQEDSAVYLCASSLGQGDTGELFFGEGSRLTVL.

CDR3 sequence: CASSLGPGVAFF. In DNA form, the CDR3 reads TGTGCCAGCAGCTTAGGACCCGGGGTGGCTTTCTTT. The rearrangement uses TRBV11-3 and TRBJ1-1, with D hard to call. The CDR3 has 12 residues. Germline values: CDR1 SGHNT, CDR2 YENEEA. V gave up 1 base and J gave up 11 bases, with 11 bases separating them.

This clone was counted only a few times. The chain uses TRBV6-2 or TRBV6-3 and TRBJ2-7, with 7 bases identical to TRBD1. Per germline, CDR1 MNHEY and CDR2 SVGEGT. The CDR3 is made up of 15 amino acids. Trimming removed 2 bases from V and 2 bases from J; junction bases left unmatched: 6. CDR3 sequence reads: CASSYPPTGTYEQYF. As DNA, the CDR3 is TGTGCCAGCAGTTACCCTCCGACAGGGACCTACGAGCAGTACTTC.

The chain recombines TRBV10-3 with TRBJ1-1; possibly TRBD1 for D (6 bases). Trimming shortened V by 2 bases and J by 11 bases, and 15 bases separated the two germline ends. The CDR3 is 13 residues long. Germline lookup yields CDR1 ENHRY and CDR2 SYGVKD. The DNA of the CDR3 is TGTGCCATCAGTGAGCCCAACAGGGTGGCCGCTTTCTTT. It is translated as CAISEPNRVAAFF.

The gene calls are TRBV7-2 and TRBJ2-7; TRBD1 is a possible D gene (6 bases). Germline CDR1 and CDR2: SGHTA and FQGNSA. V was clipped by 6 bases and J by 4 bases, with 22 bases between them. This CDR3 is 16 amino acids long. The CDR3 bases are TGTGCCAGCAGTTTGGACAATACAGGGATTTGGTACGAGCAGTACTTC. Amino acids: CASSLDNTGIWYEQYF.

This chain connects TRBV28 to TRBJ2-7; D is ambiguous. Germline CDR1 is MDHEN and CDR2 is SYDVKM. The CDR3 sequence is 14 residues long. V gave up 2 bases and J gave up 4 bases, with 12 bases separating them. CDR3 in amino acids: CASSLPISVYEQYF. CDR3 DNA: TGTGCCAGCAGTTTACCGATTTCAGTTTACGAGCAGTACTTC.

This chain uses TRBV11-1 with TRBJ2-5; TRBD2 matches at 14 bases. Germline trimming cut 5 bases from V and 4 bases from J; bases unmatched to any gene: 6. CDR3 length: 16 amino acids. Germline V gene lookup returns CDR1 SGHAT and CDR2 FQDESV (reference sequence). The CDR3 protein is CASSTPTSGGGETQYF. The CDR3 nucleotides are TGTGCCAGCAGCACGCCGACTAGCGGGGGGGGAGAGACCCAGTACTTC.

The rearrangement uses TRBV27 and TRBJ2-7, with TRBD2 as a possible D gene (6 bases). Germline V gene lookup returns CDR1 MNHEY and CDR2 SMNVEV (reference sequence). The V end was cut by 5 bases, the J end by 9 bases, with 17 bases between. This CDR3 is 13 amino acids long. CDR3 loop: CASSPPVGGGQYF. The CDR3 DNA reads as TGTGCCAGCAGTCCCCCCGTGGGGGGAGGGCAGTACTTC.

This chain joins TRBV2 and TRBJ1-2, with TRBD1 matching over 9 bases. This CDR3 contains 13 residues. V shed 11 bases, J shed 5 bases, and the junction held 9 bases outside the gene matches. From germline, CDR1 is SNHLY and CDR2 FYNNEI. CDR3 sequence reads: CAGTQGAGYGYTF. The DNA of the CDR3 is TGTGCCGGGACACAGGGGGCTGGTTATGGCTACACCTTC. Drawing the rest from reference TRBV2 and TRBJ1-2, the complete variable domain is EPEVTQTPSHQVTQMGQEVILRCVPISNHLYFYWYRQILGQKVEFLVSFYNNEISEKSEIFDDQFSVERPDGSNFTLKIRSTKLEDSAMYFCAGTQGAGYGYTFGSGTRLTVV.

The V call is TRBV6-4, the J call TRBJ1-1; no firm D call. V was cut by 7 bases and J by 1 base, with 19 bases left in between. This CDR3 contains 16 residues. Germline loops: CDR1 MRHNA, CDR2 SNTAGT. CDR3 sequence: CASTKRVLQWNTEAFF. The CDR3 region has the DNA TGTGCCAGCACCAAGAGGGTCCTACAGTGGAACACTGAAGCTTTCTTT.

This clone occurred once. The chain combines TRBV19 with TRBJ1-1; TRBD1 agrees at 10 bases. The CDR3 length is 17 residues. Germline loops: CDR1 LNHDA, CDR2 SQIVND (reference sequence). J was trimmed by 11 bases and V by 6 bases; bases with no gene match: 21. The CDR3 DNA is TGTGCCAGTAGCCACGGAGTTGCGGACAGGGGGGCGATGGGGGCTTTCTTT. It yields the protein CASSHGVADRGAMGAFF.

The chain employs TRBV6-5 and TRBJ1-5, with 12 bases matching TRBD1. The V segment lost 6 bases and the J segment 6 bases; nucleotides outside the gene matches: 6. The V gene's germline CDR1 is MNHEY and CDR2 SVGAGI. The CDR3 has 15 residues. The CDR3 region is CASSQGTGGGQPQHF. The CDR3 DNA sequence: TGTGCCAGCAGCCAGGGGACAGGGGGCGGTCAGCCCCAGCATTTT.

The V gene is TRBV6-5, the J gene TRBJ1-1, with D possibly TRBD1 on 6 matching bases. Trimming cost V 6 bases and J 1 base, with 9 bases left between them. This CDR3 is 13 amino acids long. CDR1 and CDR2 (germline): MNHEY, SVGAGI. The CDR3 nucleotides are TGTGCCAGCAGCCTGACAGGGAACACTGAAGCTTTCTTT. As protein: CASSLTGNTEAFF.

The gene calls are TRBV19 and TRBJ2-2; 7 bases map to TRBD1. CDR3 length: 17 residues. V shed 10 bases, J shed 1 base, and the junction held 15 bases outside the gene matches. From germline, CDR1 is LNHDA and CDR2 SQIVND (reference sequence). The CDR3 coding sequence is TGTGCCACATCAATTTGGCCGGGACAGATGAACACCGGGGAGCTGTTTTTT. Translated, it gives CATSIWPGQMNTGELFF.

This clone was recorded a few times. The rearrangement links TRBV7-6 to TRBJ2-7; D perhaps matches TRBD1 (5 bases). Trimming left V 2 bases short and J 2 bases short, with 13 bases between. CDR3 length: 15 residues. Germline lookup yields CDR1 SGHVS and CDR2 FNYEAQ. The CDR3 DNA is TGTGCCAGCAGCTTAACTATCAGGGAAACCTACGAGCAGTACTTC. Its translation is CASSLTIRETYEQYF. Based on the CDR3 plus reference TRBV7-6 and TRBJ2-7, the full variable domain is GAGVSQSPRYKVTKRGQDVALRCDPISGHVSLYWYRQALGQGPEFLTYFNYEAQQDKSGLPNDRFSAERPEGSISTLTIQRTEQRDSAMYRCASSLTIRETYEQYFGPGTRLTVT.

The rearrangement uses TRBV18 and TRBJ2-2; 7 nucleotides match TRBD1. After removal of 2 bases from V and 7 bases from J, the junction contained 16 bases not matched to a gene. Germline CDR1 and CDR2: KGHSH and LQKENI. CDR3 length equals 18 residues. CDR3 amino acids: CASSPSSAGTALGGELFF. The CDR3 DNA reads as TGTGCCAGCTCACCATCGTCGGCTGGGACAGCTCTGGGCGGGGAGCTGTTTTTT.

V gene TRBV29-1 combines with J gene TRBJ1-2, with a weak D call TRBD1 (5 bases). Looked up from germline, CDR1 is SQVTM and CDR2 is ANQGSEA. The CDR3 runs to 12 residues. Trimming took off 7 bases at V and 4 bases at J, with 13 bases between the two ends. CDR3 in amino acids: CSAKQGGYGYTF. CDR3 bases: TGCAGCGCCAAGCAGGGAGGCTATGGCTACACCTTC.

The chain is built from TRBV7-2 and TRBJ2-7, with a tentative D call TRBD1 (6 bases). V was pared by 0 bases and J by 7 bases, with 16 bases between. Germline lookup yields CDR1 SGHTA and CDR2 FQGNSA. The CDR3 consists of 15 residues. This CDR3 is CASSLAGARTGEQYF. The CDR3 DNA sequence: TGTGCCAGCAGCTTAGCGGGGGCCCGAACGGGGGAGCAGTACTTC.

The gene calls are TRBV7-2 and TRBJ2-1; the match to TRBD2 covers 7 bases. Germline V gives CDR1 SGHTA, CDR2 FQGNSA. This CDR3 comprises 13 residues. J gave up 15 bases and V 1 base, and 9 bases lay outside the gene matches. The chain's CDR3 is CASSLDGGSSPFF. DNA for the CDR3: TGTGCCAGCAGCTTAGACGGGGGGTCGTCTCCGTTCTTC.

The chain employs TRBV24-1 and TRBJ1-5; D is uncertain. The V gene's germline CDR1 is KGHDR and CDR2 SFDVKD. Deletions cut 4 bases from V and 4 bases from J, with 10 bases between. CDR3 length equals 14 residues. CDR3 nucleotides: TGTGCCACCAGTGAAGGACTAGTAAATCAGCCCCAGCATTTT. Its protein product is CATSEGLVNQPQHF.

J is TRBJ2-2 and V is TRBV11-2, with TRBD1 identical over 8 bases. Germline V CDR1 and CDR2: SGHAT, FQNNGV. The V gene end was trimmed by 6 bases and the J gene end by 4 bases; junction bases not matched to a gene: 7. The CDR3 contains 15 residues. The DNA of the CDR3 is TGTGCCAGCAGTCCAGGGGGCGCAGGCACCGGGGAGCTGTTTTTT. This sequence encodes CASSPGGAGTGELFF.

The chain combines TRBV27 with TRBJ2-1; 7 bases fit TRBD2. The CDR3 is 13 residues long. Germline CDR1 is MNHEY and CDR2 is SMNVEV (reference sequence). J lost 9 bases, V lost 6 bases, and 8 bases had no gene match. In nucleotides, the CDR3 is TGTGCCAGCAGCCTGGGCGGGGGAGGTGAGCAGTTCTTC. This translates into CASSLGGGGEQFF.

This clone showed up just a few times. This sequence joins TRBV9 and TRBJ1-1; D is perhaps TRBD1 (6 bases). Germline assignment: CDR1 SGDLS and CDR2 YYNGEE. The CDR3 is 13 residues long. Between the trimmed V and J ends, which lost 3 bases and 5 bases, there was a span of 11 bases. CDR3: CASSGGLGTEAFF. The CDR3 DNA is TGTGCCAGCAGCGGGGGGCTTGGGACTGAAGCTTTCTTT. Combining the CDR3 with reference TRBV9 and TRBJ1-1 gives the whole variable domain DSGVTQTPKHLITATGQRVTLRCSPRSGDLSVYWYQQSLDQGLQFLIQYYNGEERAKGNILERFSAQQFPDLHSELNLSSLELGDSALYFCASSGGLGTEAFFGQGTRLTVV.

This chain joins TRBV5-1 and TRBJ2-5; TRBD1 matches at 9 bases. Losses at the gene ends were 4 bases for V and 1 base for J; bases not matched to a gene: 14. This CDR3 is 18 amino acids long. Germline V gene data show CDR1 as SGHRS and CDR2 as YFSETQ. CDR3 amino acids: CASSLLPMTGGVQETQYF. In DNA form, the CDR3 reads TGCGCCAGCAGCCTACTTCCGATGACAGGGGGGGTCCAAGAGACCCAGTACTTC. Full variable domain (rest looked up from reference TRBV5-1 and TRBJ2-5): KAGVTQTPRYLIKTRGQQVTLSCSPISGHRSVSWYQQTPGQGLQFLFEYFSETQRNKGNFPGRFSGRQFSNSRSEMNVSTLELGDSALYLCASSLLPMTGGVQETQYFGPGTRLLVL.

The rearrangement uses TRBV3-1 (or the pseudogene TRBV3-2) and TRBJ1-6; 8 nucleotides align to TRBD1. J gave up 7 bases and V 1 base, and 12 bases lay outside the gene matches. The CDR3 is 18 residues long. The germline V gene encodes CDR1 LGHDT and CDR2 YNNKEL (reference sequence). The CDR3 coding sequence is TGTGCCAGCAGCCAAGGGGGCAGGGGGCGGATTAGCAATTCACCCCTCCACTTT. It yields the protein CASSQGGRGRISNSPLHF.

This chain links TRBV14 with TRBJ1-2; possible D gene TRBD1, 5 bases. The germline CDR1 and CDR2 sequences are SGHDN and FVKESK. The CDR3 totals 15 residues. V was trimmed by 0 bases and J by 6 bases, leaving 14 bases between them. The CDR3 bases are TGTGCCAGCAGCCAAGAGGTCCGGGGCGGGGATGGCTACACCTTC. This codes for CASSQEVRGGDGYTF.

This clone occurred once. One junction end does not reproduce the germline sequence, and a read error may be involved. V is TRBV2 and J is TRBJ2-7; D is unclear. The V gene's germline CDR1 is SNHLY and CDR2 FYNNEI. This CDR3 has 11 residues. The CDR3 nucleotides read TGTGCCGGCAGTGTTATCTACGAGCAGTACTTC. Its protein is CAGSVIYEQYF.

The rearrangement uses TRBV24-1 and TRBJ2-2; D perhaps matches TRBD2 (5 bases). Germline assignment: CDR1 KGHDR and CDR2 SFDVKD. V was clipped by 2 bases and J by 3 bases, with 15 bases between them. The CDR3 contains 17 residues. The DNA for the CDR3 is TGTGCCACCAGTGATTACTCCCCCAGCGGATACACCGGGGAGCTGTTTTTT. This translates into CATSDYSPSGYTGELFF.

Concerning this clone itself: In the same sample, other DNA sequences code for this CDR3. The chain carries TRBV19 and TRBJ1-1, with D hard to call. Germline CDR1 and CDR2: LNHDA and SQIVND (reference sequence). This CDR3 comprises 12 residues. Trimming pared 6 bases from V and 2 bases from J, leaving 7 bases between. The CDR3 DNA is TGTGCCAGTAGACAACCTAACACTGAAGCTTTCTTT. Translated, it gives CASRQPNTEAFF.

CDR3 in amino acids: CASSLGLAGGNSYEQYF. CDR3 coding DNA: TGTGCCAGCAGTCTTGGACTAGCGGGGGGAAACTCCTACGAGCAGTACTTC. V and J are TRBV6-6 and TRBJ2-7; 14 nucleotides line up with TRBD2. The germline V gene encodes CDR1 MNHNY and CDR2 SVGAGI (reference sequence). With V trimmed by 5 bases and J by 0 bases, 6 bases remained unmatched. The CDR3 sequence is 17 residues long.

The genes are TRBV18 and TRBJ1-2, with TRBD1 as a possible D gene (5 bases). The CDR3 sequence is 15 residues long. V was clipped by 3 bases and J by 2 bases, with 13 bases between them. From germline, CDR1 is KGHSH and CDR2 LQKENI. CDR3 amino acids: CASSPDIGANYGYTF. DNA of the CDR3: TGTGCCAGCTCACCTGATATAGGGGCCAACTATGGCTACACCTTC.